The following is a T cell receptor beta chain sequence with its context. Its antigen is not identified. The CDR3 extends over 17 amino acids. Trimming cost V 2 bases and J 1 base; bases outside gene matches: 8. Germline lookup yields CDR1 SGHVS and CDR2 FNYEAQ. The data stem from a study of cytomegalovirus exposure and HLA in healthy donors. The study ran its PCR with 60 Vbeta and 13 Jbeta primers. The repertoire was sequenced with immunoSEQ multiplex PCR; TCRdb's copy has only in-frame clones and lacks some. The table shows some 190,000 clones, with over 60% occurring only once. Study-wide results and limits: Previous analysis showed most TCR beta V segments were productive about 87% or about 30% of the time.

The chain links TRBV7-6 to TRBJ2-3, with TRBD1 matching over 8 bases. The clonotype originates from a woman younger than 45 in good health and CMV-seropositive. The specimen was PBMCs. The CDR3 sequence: CASSLTGTGIGTDTQYF. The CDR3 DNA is TGTGCCAGCAGCTTAACCGGGACAGGTATTGGCACAGATACGCAGTATTTT.